This TCR beta chain was recovered during a study of cytomegalovirus exposure and HLA in healthy donors. At the level of the study: Assignment to the Caucasian-associated ancestry cluster applied to around 82% of the approximately 370 genotyped donors. Whole-study results and caveats: TRBV6-2, TRBV6-3 and some other V segments were excluded as indistinguishable.

With regard to this clone: Antigen unknown. This same CDR3 is encoded by further DNA sequences in the sample.

PCR was performed using 60 Vbeta and 13 Jbeta primers. Some clones are missing from TCRdb's copy, which holds only in-frame ones; the method was immunoSEQ multiplex PCR. The data contain more than 65,000 clones, about 74% of them singletons. The CDR3 sequence is 14 residues long. Per the germline V gene, CDR1 is SGHRS and CDR2 is YFSETQ. With 0 bases removed from V and 0 bases from J, the gap between germline ends came to 6 bases. This sequence joins TRBV5-1 and TRBJ1-2; D is unresolved. Sequenced material: PBMCs. The sequence came from a woman aged 60-75 years in good health and CMV-seropositive. The CDR3 here is CASSLGGTNYGYTF. CDR3 bases: TGCGCCAGCAGCTTGGGCGGTACTAACTATGGCTACACCTTC.